The present entry profiles one T cell receptor beta chain with its context. V dropped 5 bases and J dropped 4 bases, with 12 bases sitting between them. Germline-derived CDR1 and CDR2 are SGHNT and YENEEA. The CDR3 is 13 amino acids. These data originate in a study of radiation and T cells in renal cell carcinoma. TCRdb keeps only in-frame clones here, not all; method: immunoSEQ multiplex PCR. The repertoire holds approximately 150,000 clones, with 86% as singletons. Sample time point: blood 4 weeks post-SBRT, at nephrectomy. Treatment meaning: 15 Gy SBRT to primary tumor, nephrectomy 4 weeks later. The chain couples TRBV11-3 to TRBJ2-7, with TRBD2 as a possible D gene (5 bases). This TCR was sampled from a woman aged 45 to 65 with renal cell carcinoma. Sample: blood, taken from a patient whose treatment included radiotherapy and nephrectomy. The CDR3 is CASSKTSGYEQYF. The DNA of the CDR3 is TGTGCCAGCAGCAAGACGTCGGGGTACGAGCAGTACTTC. The full variable domain, completed using reference TRBV11-3 and TRBJ2-7, is EAGVVQSPRYKIIEKKQPVAFWCNPISGHNTLYWYLQNLGQGPELLIRYENEEAVDDSQLPKDRFSAERLKGVDSTLKIQPAELGDSAVYLCASSKTSGYEQYFGPGTRLTVT.